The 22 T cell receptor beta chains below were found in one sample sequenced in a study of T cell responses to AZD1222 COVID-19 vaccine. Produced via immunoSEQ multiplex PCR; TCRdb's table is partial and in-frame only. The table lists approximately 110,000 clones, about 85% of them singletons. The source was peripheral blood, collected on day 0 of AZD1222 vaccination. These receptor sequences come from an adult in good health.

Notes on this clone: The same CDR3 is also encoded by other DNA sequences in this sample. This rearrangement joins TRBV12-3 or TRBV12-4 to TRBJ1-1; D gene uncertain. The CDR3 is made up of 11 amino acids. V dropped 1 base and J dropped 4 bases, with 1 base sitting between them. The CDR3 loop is CASSLGTEAFF. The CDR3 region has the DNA TGTGCCAGCAGTTTAGGCACTGAAGCTTTCTTT.

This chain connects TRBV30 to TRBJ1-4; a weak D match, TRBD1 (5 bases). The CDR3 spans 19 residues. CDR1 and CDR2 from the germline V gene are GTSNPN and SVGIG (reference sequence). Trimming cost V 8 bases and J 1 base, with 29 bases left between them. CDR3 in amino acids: CAILPRGRGSVLTNEKLFF. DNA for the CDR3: TGTGCCATACTCCCCCGGGGAAGGGGCTCGGTTTTAACTAATGAAAAACTGTTTTTT.

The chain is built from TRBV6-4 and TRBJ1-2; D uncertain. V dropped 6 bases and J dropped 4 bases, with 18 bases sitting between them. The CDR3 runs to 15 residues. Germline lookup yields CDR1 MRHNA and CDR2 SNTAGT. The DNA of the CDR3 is TGTGCCAGCAGCCCCGATTCAAGGGATCCCTATGGCTACACCTTC. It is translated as CASSPDSRDPYGYTF.

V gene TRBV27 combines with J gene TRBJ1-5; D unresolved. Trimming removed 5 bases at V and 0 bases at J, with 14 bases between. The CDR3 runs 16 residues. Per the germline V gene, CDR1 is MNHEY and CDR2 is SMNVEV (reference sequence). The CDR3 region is CASSPTPRASNQPQHF. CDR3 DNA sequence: TGTGCCAGCAGTCCTACCCCGCGGGCTAGCAATCAGCCCCAGCATTTT.

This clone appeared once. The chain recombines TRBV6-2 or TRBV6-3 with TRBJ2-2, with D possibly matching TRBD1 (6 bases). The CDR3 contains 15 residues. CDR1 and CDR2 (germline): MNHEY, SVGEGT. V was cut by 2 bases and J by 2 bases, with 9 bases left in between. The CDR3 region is CASSYRTVNTGELFF. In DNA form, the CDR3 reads TGTGCCAGCAGTTACAGGACAGTTAACACCGGGGAGCTGTTTTTT.

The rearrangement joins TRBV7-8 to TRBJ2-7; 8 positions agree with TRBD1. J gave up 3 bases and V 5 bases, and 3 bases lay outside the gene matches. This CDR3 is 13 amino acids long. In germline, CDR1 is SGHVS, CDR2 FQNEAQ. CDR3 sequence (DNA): TGTGCCAGCAGCGAGGACAGGGTCTACGAGCAGTACTTC. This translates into CASSEDRVYEQYF.

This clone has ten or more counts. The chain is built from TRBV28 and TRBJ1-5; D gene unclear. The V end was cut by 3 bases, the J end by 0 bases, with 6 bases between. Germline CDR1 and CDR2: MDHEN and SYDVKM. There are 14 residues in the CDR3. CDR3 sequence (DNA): TGTGCCAGCAGTTTGAGCATTAGCAATCAGCCCCAGCATTTT. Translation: CASSLSISNQPQHF.

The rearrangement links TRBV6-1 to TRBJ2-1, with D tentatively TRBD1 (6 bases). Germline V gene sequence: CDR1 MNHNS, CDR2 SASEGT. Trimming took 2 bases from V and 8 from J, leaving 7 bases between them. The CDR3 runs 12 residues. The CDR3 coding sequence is TGTGCCAGCAGTGAAAAGGGGGATGAGCAGTTCTTC. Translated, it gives CASSEKGDEQFF.

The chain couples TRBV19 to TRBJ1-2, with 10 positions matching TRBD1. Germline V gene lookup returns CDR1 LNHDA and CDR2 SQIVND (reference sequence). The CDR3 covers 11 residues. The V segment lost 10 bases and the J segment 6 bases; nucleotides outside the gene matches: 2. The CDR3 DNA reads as TGTGCCACAGGGACAGGGGATGGCTACACCTTC. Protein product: CATGTGDGYTF.

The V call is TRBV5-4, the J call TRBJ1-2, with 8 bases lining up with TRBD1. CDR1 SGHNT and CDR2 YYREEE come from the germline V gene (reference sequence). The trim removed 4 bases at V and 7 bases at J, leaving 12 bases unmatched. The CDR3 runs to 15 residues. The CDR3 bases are TGTGCCAGCAGCCTAGATCTCGGACAGGGACGTGGCTACACCTTC. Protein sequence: CASSLDLGQGRGYTF.

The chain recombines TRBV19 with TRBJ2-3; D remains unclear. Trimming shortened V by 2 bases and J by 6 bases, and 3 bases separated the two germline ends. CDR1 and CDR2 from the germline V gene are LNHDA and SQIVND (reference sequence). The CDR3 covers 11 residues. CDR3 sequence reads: CASSIQDTQYF. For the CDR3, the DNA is TGTGCCAGTAGTATACAGGATACGCAGTATTTT.

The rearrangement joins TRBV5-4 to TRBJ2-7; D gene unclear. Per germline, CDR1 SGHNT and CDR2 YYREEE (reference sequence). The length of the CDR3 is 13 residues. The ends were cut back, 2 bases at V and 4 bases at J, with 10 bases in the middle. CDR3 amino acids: CASSLRPLYEQYF. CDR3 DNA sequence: TGTGCCAGCAGCTTAAGACCGCTTTACGAGCAGTACTTC.

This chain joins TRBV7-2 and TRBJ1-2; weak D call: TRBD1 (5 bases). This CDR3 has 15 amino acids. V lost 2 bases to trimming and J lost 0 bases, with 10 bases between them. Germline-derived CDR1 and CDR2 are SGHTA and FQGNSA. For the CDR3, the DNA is TGTGCCAGCAGCTTACGTGGGGACTCTAACTATGGCTACACCTTC. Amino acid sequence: CASSLRGDSNYGYTF.

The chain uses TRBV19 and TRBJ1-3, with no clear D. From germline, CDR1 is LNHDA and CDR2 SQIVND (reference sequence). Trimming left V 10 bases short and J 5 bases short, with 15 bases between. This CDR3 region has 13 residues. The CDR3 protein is CATVVGRRNTIYF. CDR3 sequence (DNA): TGTGCCACAGTAGTAGGGAGGCGAAACACCATATATTTT.

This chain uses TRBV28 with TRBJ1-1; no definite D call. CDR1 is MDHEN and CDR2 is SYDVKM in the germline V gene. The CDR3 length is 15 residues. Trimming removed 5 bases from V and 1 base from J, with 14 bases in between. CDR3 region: CASSRPTWGNTEAFF. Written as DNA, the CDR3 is TGTGCCAGCAGTCGCCCGACCTGGGGGAACACTGAAGCTTTCTTT. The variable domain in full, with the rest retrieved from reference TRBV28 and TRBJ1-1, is DVKVTQSSRYLVKRTGEKVFLECVQDMDHENMFWYRQDPGLGLRLIYFSYDVKMKEKGDIPEGYSVSREKKERFSLILESASTNQTSMYLCASSRPTWGNTEAFFGQGTRLTVV.

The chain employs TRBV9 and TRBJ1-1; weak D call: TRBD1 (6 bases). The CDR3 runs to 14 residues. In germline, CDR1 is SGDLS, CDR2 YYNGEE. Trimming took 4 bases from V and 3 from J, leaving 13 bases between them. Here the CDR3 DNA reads TGTGCCAGCAGCCCCCTAGGGGGTGACACTGAAGCTTTCTTT. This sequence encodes CASSPLGGDTEAFF.

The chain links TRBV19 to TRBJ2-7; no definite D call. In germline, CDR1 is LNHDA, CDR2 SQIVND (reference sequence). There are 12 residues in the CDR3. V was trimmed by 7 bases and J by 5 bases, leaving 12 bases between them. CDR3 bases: TGTGCCAGTAAAGATCGCGGTAACGAGCAGTACTTC. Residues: CASKDRGNEQYF.

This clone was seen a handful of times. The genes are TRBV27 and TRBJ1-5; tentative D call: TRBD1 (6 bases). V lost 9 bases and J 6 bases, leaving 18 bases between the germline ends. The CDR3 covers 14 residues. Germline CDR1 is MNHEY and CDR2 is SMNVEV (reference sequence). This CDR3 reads CASRSTGSGQPQHF. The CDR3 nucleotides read TGTGCCAGTCGAAGCACAGGGTCAGGTCAGCCCCAGCATTTT.

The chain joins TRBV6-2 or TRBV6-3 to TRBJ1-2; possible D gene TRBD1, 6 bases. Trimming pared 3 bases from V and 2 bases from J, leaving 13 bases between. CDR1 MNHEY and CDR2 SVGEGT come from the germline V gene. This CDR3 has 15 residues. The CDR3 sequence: CASSYSTGNNYGYTF. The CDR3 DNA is TGTGCCAGCAGTTATTCCACAGGGAACAACTATGGCTACACCTTC.

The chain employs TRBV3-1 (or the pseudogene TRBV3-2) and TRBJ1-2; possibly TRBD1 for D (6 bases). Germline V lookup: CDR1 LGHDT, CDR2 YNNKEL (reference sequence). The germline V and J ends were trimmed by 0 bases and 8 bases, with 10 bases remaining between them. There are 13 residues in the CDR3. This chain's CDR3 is CASSQEGAGGYTF. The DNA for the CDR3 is TGTGCCAGCAGCCAAGAGGGGGCGGGAGGCTACACCTTC.

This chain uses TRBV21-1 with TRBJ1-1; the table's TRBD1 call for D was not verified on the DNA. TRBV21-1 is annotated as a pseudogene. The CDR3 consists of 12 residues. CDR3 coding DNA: TGTGCCAGCAGCAAAGGGACAGGGGGAGCTTTCTTT. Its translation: CASSKGTGGAFF.

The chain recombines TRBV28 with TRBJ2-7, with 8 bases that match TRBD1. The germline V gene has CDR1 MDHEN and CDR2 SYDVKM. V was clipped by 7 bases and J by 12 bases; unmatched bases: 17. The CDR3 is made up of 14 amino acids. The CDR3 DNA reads TGTGCCAGCACCGACCTGGGACAGGTCCGCGGATTGTACTTC. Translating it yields CASTDLGQVRGLYF.